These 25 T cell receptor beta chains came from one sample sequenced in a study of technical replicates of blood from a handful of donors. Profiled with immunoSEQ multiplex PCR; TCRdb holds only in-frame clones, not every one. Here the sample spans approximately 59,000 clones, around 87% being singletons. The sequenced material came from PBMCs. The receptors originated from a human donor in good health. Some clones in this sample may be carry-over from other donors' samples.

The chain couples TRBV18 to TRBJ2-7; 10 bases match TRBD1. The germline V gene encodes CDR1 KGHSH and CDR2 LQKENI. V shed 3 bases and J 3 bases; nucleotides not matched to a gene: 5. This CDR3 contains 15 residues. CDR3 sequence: CASSPGDRGIYEQYF. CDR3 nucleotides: TGTGCCAGCTCACCGGGGGACAGGGGAATCTACGAGCAGTACTTC.

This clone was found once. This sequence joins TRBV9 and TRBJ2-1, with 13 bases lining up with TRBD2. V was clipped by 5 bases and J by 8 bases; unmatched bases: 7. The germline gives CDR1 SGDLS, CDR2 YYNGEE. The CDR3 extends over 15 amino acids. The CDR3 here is CASSEGLAGRDEQFF. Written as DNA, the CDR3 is TGTGCCAGCAGTGAGGGACTAGCGGGAAGAGATGAGCAGTTCTTC.

The CDR3: CAWSGLAGRTDTQYF. CDR3 coding DNA: TGTGCCTGGAGCGGACTAGCGGGTCGCACAGATACGCAGTATTTT. V and J are TRBV30 and TRBJ2-3, with 11 nucleotides matching TRBD2. The germline gives CDR1 GTSNPN, CDR2 SVGIG (reference sequence). Unmatched junction bases numbered 3, after V lost 3 bases and J lost 1 base. The CDR3 runs to 15 residues.

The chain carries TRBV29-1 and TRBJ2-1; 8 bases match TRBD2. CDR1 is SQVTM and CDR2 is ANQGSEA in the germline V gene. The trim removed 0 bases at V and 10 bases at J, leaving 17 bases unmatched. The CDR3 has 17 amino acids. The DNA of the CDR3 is TGCAGCGTTGAAGATTTAAGCGGGAGACTCCCCCGGGGGGAGCAGTTCTTC. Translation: CSVEDLSGRLPRGEQFF.

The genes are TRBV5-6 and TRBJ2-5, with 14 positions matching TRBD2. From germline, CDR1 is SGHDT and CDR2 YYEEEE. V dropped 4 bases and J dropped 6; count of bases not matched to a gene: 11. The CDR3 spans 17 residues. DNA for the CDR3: TGTGCCAGCAGCCCAGGACTAGCGGGGGGTATCTCGAAGACCCAGTACTTC. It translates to CASSPGLAGGISKTQYF.

As DNA, the CDR3 is TGCAGCGCTGCAGACGACAGATTTAGGAGCGGCTACACCTTC. This encodes CSAADDRFRSGYTF. J is TRBJ1-2 and V is TRBV29-1, with a weak D call TRBD1 (5 bases). The length of the CDR3 is 14 residues. Germline V gene data show CDR1 as SQVTM and CDR2 as ANQGSEA. Trimming stripped 7 bases from V and 8 bases from J, with 23 bases between.

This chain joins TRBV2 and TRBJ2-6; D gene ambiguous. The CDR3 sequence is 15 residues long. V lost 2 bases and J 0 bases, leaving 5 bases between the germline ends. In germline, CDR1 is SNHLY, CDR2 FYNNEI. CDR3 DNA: TGTGCCAGCAGTGAATTCAGCTCTGGGGCCAACGTCCTGACTTTC. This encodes CASSEFSSGANVLTF.

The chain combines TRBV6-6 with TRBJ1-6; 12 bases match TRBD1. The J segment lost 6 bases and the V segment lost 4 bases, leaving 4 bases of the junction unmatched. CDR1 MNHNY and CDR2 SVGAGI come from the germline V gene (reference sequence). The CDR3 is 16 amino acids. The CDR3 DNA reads TGTGCCAGCAGTTTGGGGACAGGGGGCCTTAATTCACCCCTCCACTTT. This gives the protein CASSLGTGGLNSPLHF.

The CDR3 here is CASKDRGNYDEQFF. CDR3 DNA: TGTGCCAGTAAGGACAGGGGGAATTACGATGAGCAGTTCTTC. J is TRBJ2-1 and V is TRBV6-6; TRBD1 aligns across 10 bases. Losses at the gene ends were 9 bases for V and 8 bases for J; bases not matched to a gene: 10. Germline V lookup: CDR1 MNHNY, CDR2 SVGAGI (reference sequence). This CDR3 region has 14 residues.

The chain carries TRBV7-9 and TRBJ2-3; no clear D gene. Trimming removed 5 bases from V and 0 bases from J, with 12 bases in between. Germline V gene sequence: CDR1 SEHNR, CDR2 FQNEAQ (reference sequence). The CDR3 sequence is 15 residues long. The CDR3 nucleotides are TGTGCCAGCAGCCTCTTGCGAACTAGCACAGATACGCAGTATTTT. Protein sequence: CASSLLRTSTDTQYF.

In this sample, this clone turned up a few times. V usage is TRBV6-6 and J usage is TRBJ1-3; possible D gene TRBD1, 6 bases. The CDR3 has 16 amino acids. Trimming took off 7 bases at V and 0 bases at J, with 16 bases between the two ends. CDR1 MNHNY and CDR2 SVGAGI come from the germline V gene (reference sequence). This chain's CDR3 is CASTIRGGHSGNTIYF. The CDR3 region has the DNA TGTGCCAGCACCATAAGGGGGGGGCACTCTGGAAACACCATATATTTT.

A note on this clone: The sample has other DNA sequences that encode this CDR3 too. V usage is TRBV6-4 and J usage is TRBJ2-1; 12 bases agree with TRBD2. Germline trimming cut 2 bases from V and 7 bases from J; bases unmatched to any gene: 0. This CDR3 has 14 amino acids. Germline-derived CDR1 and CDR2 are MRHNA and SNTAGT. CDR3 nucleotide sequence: TGTGCCAGCAGTGACGGGACTAGCGGGAATGAGCAGTTCTTC. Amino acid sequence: CASSDGTSGNEQFF.

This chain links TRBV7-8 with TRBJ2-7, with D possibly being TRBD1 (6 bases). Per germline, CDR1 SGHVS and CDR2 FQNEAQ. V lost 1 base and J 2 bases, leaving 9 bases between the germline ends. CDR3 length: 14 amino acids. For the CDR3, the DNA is TGTGCCAGCAGCTTAGGGACAGCTACCTACGAGCAGTACTTC. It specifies CASSLGTATYEQYF.

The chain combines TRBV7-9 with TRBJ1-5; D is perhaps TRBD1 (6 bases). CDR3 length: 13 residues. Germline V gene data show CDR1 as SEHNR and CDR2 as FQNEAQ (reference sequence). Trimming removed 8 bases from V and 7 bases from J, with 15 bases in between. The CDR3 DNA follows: TGTGCCAGCGGGCAGGGGTCAGGACAGCCCCAGCATTTT. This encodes CASGQGSGQPQHF.

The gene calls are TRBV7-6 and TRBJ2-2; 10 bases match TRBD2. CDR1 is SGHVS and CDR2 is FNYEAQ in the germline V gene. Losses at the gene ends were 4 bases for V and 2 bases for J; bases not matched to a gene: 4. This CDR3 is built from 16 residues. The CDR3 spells CASSSGLAENTGELFF. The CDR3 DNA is TGTGCCAGCAGCTCAGGACTAGCGGAAAACACCGGGGAGCTGTTTTTT.

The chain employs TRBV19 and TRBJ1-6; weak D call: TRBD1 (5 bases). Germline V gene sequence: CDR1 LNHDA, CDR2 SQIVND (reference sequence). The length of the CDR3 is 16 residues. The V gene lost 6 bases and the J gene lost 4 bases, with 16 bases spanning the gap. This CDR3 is CASRDRAGTYNSPLHF. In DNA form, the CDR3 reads TGTGCCAGTAGGGATCGAGCGGGGACTTATAATTCACCCCTCCACTTT.

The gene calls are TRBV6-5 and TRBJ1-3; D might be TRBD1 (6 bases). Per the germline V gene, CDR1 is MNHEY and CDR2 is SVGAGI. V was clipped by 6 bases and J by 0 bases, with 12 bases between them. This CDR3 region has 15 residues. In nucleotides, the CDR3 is TGTGCCAGCAGAATTACAGGGTTCTCTGGAAACACCATATATTTT. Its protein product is CASRITGFSGNTIYF.

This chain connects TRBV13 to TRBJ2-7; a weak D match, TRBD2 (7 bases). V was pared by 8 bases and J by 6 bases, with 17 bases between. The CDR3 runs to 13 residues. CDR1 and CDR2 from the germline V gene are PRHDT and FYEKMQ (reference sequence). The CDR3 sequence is CASARRGAGEQYF. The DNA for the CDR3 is TGTGCCAGCGCCCGTCGGGGGGCGGGCGAGCAGTACTTC.

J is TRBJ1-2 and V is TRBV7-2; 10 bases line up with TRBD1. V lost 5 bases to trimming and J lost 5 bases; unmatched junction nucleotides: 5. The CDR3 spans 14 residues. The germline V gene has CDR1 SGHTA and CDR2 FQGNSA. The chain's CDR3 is CASSLDRGKYGYTF. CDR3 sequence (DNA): TGTGCCAGCAGCCTGGACAGGGGGAAGTATGGCTACACCTTC.

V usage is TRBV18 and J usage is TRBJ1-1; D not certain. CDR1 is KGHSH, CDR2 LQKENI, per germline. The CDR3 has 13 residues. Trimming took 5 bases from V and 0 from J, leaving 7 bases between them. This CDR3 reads CASSGLMNTEAFF. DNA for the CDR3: TGTGCCAGCTCAGGGCTGATGAACACTGAAGCTTTCTTT.

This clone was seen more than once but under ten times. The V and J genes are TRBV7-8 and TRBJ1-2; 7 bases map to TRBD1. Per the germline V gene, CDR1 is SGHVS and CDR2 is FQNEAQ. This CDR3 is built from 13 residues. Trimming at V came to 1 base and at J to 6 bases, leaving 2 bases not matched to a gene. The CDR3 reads CASSLGRGHGYTF. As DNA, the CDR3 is TGTGCCAGCAGCTTAGGAAGGGGGCATGGCTACACCTTC. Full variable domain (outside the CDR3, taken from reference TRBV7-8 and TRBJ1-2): GAGVSQSPRYKVAKRGQDVALRCDPISGHVSLFWYQQALGQGPEFLTYFQNEAQLDKSGLPSDRFFAERPEGSVSTLKIQRTQQEDSAVYLCASSLGRGHGYTFGSGTRLTVV.

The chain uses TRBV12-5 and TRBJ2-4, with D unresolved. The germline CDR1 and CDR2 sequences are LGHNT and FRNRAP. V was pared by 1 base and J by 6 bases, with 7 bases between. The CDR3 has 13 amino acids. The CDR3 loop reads CASGLGAGNIQYF. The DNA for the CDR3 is TGTGCTAGTGGTTTGGGGGCCGGAAACATTCAGTACTTC.

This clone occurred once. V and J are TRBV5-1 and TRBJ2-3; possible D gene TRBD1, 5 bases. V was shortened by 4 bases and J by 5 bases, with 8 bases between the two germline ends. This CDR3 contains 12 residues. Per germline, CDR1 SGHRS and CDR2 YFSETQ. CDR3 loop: CASSVTGDTQYF. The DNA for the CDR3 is TGCGCCAGCAGCGTAACAGGAGATACGCAGTATTTT.

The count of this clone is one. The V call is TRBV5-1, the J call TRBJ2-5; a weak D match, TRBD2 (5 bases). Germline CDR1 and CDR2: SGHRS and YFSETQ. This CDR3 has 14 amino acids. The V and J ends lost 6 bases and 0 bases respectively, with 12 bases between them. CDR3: CASNTGNHQETQYF. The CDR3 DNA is TGCGCCAGCAACACCGGGAACCACCAAGAGACCCAGTACTTC.

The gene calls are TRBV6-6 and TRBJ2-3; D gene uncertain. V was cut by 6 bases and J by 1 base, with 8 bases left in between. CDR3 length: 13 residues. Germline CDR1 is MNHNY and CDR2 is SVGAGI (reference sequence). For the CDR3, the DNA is TGTGCCAGCAGGGGCACCCGCACAGATACGCAGTATTTT. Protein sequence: CASRGTRTDTQYF.